This T cell receptor beta chain was obtained from a study of tumor-infiltrating lymphocytes in primary liver carcinoma. Study-level results: Researchers found tumor-adjacent and tumor-blood pairs overlapped less than tumor region pairs. Tumor specimens were characterized by a significantly higher top-250-clone fraction than blood (p = 0.039).

Looked up from germline, CDR1 is SEHNR and CDR2 is FQNEAQ (reference sequence). The CDR3 runs to 20 residues. TCR beta cDNA was made from 500 ng total RNA with a constant-region primer. Amplification in three nested multiplex PCR rounds with slightly modified ARM-PCR gave rise to TCR beta libraries. A C-beta reverse primer and TRBV1-TRBV30 forward primers served in each of the first two PCR rounds, at about 10 cycles apiece. One entry per CDR3 protein, called by TCRdb with MiXCR from the multiplex PCR reads. The sample records about 310,000 distinct CDR3 sequences, over 55% being singletons. This clonotype has just one count. Its matching antigen is unknown. A read error is likely, as this CDR3 ends without the conserved phenylalanine or tryptophan. Researchers drew blood RNA from unsorted whole blood and extracted germline DNA as well.

This TCR was sampled from a middle-aged man with primary liver carcinoma and hepatitis B virus infection. Source material: peripheral blood. The rearrangement joins TRBV7-9 to TRBJ2-2, with 14 bases matching TRBD2. The CDR3 DNA reads TGCGCCAGCAGTTCACCGGGACTAGCGGGAGTAAGAGTGGACACCGGGGAGCTGTTTTCT. It yields the protein CASSSPGLAGVRVDTGELFS.